This TCR beta chain was obtained from a study of T-cell memory formation after mild COVID-19. Using constant-segment primers, 5'RACE produced TCR alpha and TCR beta cDNA libraries carrying sample barcodes and UMIs. TCRdb re-analysed the 5' RACE reads in MiXCR, keeping a single row per CDR3 protein. This sample carries approximately 390,000 distinct CDR3 sequences, more than 15% of them seen once, and the ten largest clones take about 22%. As concerns this clonotype: Its antigen is unknown.

The study, taken as a whole, reports: Clones that contracted from day 15 to 85 had balanced CD4/CD8; later expanders were CD4+ biased.

From germline, CDR1 is SGHRS and CDR2 YFSETQ. Trimming cost V 7 bases and J 2 bases, with 14 bases left between them. This CDR3 spans 14 amino acids. The V gene is TRBV5-1, the J gene TRBJ2-3; D possibly uses TRBD1 or TRBD2 (5 bases each). The sample was PBMCs or a T cell subset sorted from them (not recorded which). This clonotype was sampled from a man aged 18 to 29 who had mild COVID-19 (a few samples of this study predate the infection). Cell type and time point are not known. The CDR3 nucleotides read TGCGCCAGCCGCCCAAGAGGGGACACAGATACGCAGTATTTT. Its translation is CASRPRGDTDTQYF.